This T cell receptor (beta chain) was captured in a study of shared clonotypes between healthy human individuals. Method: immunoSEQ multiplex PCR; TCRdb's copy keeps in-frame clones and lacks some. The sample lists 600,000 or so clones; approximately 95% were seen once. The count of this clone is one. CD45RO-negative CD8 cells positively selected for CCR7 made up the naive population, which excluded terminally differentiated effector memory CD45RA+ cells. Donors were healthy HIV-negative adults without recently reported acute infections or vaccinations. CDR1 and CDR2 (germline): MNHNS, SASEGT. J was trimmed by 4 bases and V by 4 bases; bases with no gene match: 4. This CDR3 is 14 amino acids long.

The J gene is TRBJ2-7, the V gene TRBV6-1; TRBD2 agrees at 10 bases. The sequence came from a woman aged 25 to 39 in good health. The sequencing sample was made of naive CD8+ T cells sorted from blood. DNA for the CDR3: TGTGCCAGCAGTGTTTGGACTAGCGGATACGAGCAGTACTTC. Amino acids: CASSVWTSGYEQYF.